Shown below are 5 T cell receptor beta chains from a single sample sequenced in a study of regulatory T cells in long-lasting Graves disease. As for time point: newly diagnosed GD, antithyroid drugs for less than 3 months. PBMC-extracted RNA yielded the TCR library. To make TCR beta libraries, researchers used iRepertoire HTBI primers and Arm-PCR of CDR3 regions. Using its own MiXCR run on the multiplex PCR reads, TCRdb lists one record per CDR3 protein. In the table there are some 320,000 distinct CDR3 sequences, 15% to 20% of which are singletons. The input for sequencing was peripheral blood mononuclear cells (PBMCs), taken at new diagnosis, from a patient treated with antithyroid drugs. These receptor sequences come from a female donor with Graves disease.

This clonotype was picked up a small number of times. One junction end does not reproduce the germline sequence, and a read error may be involved. The chain couples TRBV12-3 or TRBV12-4 to TRBJ2-1; TRBD2 is a possible D gene (5 bases). There are 12 residues in the CDR3. CDR3 region: CASSPPRDERFF. CDR3 coding DNA: TGTGCCAGTTCCCCCCCCCGGGATGAGCGGTTCTTC.

This clonotype was recorded many times. V and J are TRBV29-1 and TRBJ1-6, with 7 bases identical to TRBD1. Germline loops: CDR1 SQVTM, CDR2 ANQGSEA. Unmatched junction bases numbered 7, after V lost 6 bases and J lost 8 bases. CDR3 size: 13 residues. CDR3 in amino acids: CSVTTGYDSPLHF. CDR3 nucleotide sequence: TGCAGCGTGACGACAGGGTACGATTCACCCCTCCACTTT.

This clonotype appeared many times. CDR3 sequence (DNA): TGTGCCATCAGTGAGTCTCCCCCCCAGCGGGAGGGGGCAGATACGCAGTATTTT. Protein sequence: CAISESPPQREGADTQYF. The chain uses TRBV10-3 and TRBJ2-3, with 10 bases fitting TRBD2. The germline gives CDR1 ENHRY, CDR2 SYGVKD. This CDR3 has 18 residues. The V and J ends lost 0 bases and 4 bases, in that order; junction bases with no gene match: 10.

The chain uses TRBV2 and TRBJ1-6; weak D call: TRBD1 (5 bases). Germline V gives CDR1 SNHLY, CDR2 FYNNEI. Between the trimmed V and J ends, which lost 6 bases and 10 bases, there was a span of 10 bases. The CDR3 has 12 residues. The CDR3 nucleotides are TGTGCCAGCAGACGGTCAGGGTCACCCCTCCACTTT. Its protein product is CASRRSGSPLHF.

The chain couples TRBV14 to TRBJ1-4, with 9 bases fitting TRBD1. Germline values: CDR1 SGHDN, CDR2 FVKESK. The CDR3 covers 16 residues. V was pared by 4 bases and J by 3 bases, with 6 bases of the junction left unmatched. CDR3 region: CASSPRTGESNEKLFF. CDR3 nucleotides: TGTGCCAGCAGCCCAAGGACAGGGGAGTCTAATGAAAAACTGTTTTTT. Full variable domain (rest looked up from reference TRBV14 and TRBJ1-4): EAGVTQFPSHSVIEKGQTVTLRCDPISGHDNLYWYRRVMGKEIKFLLHFVKESKQDESGMPNNRFLAERTGGTYSTLKVQPAELEDSGVYFCASSPRTGESNEKLFFGSGTQLSVL.